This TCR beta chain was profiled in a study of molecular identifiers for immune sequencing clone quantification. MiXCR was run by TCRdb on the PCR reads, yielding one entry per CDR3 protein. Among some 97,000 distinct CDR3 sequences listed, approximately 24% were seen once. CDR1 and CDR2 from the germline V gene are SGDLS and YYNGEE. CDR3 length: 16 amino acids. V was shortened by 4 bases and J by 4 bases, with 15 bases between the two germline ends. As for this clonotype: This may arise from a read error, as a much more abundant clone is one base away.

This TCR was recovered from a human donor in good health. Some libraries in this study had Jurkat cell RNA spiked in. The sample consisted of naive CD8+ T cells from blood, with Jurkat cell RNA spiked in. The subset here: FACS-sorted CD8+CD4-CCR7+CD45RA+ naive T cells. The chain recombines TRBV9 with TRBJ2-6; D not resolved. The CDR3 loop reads CASSSSWLCGANVLTF. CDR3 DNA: TGTGCCAGCAGCTCCAGTTGGCTTTGCGGGGCCAACGTCCTGACTTTC. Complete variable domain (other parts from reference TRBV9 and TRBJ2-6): DSGVTQTPKHLITATGQRVTLRCSPRSGDLSVYWYQQSLDQGLQFLIQYYNGEERAKGNILERFSAQQFPDLHSELNLSSLELGDSALYFCASSSSWLCGANVLTFGAGSRLTVL.